A selection of T cell receptor beta chains follows, all from one sample in a study of shared clonotypes between healthy human individuals. Here immunoSEQ multiplex PCR was the method, and the copy in TCRdb shows in-frame clones only, minus some. The data show about 2 million clones, approximately 95% seen once. The sample comprised naive CD8+ T cells sorted from blood. Receptors originate from a man younger than 35 in good health. Both conserved end residues are trimmed from each CDR3. The order of the fields is V gene, J gene, CDR3 protein.

TRBV5-1,TRBJ1-1,ASSPRQGMNTEAF
TRBV30,TRBJ2-3,AWSVVAGLSDTQY
TRBV13,TRBJ2-1,ASTSVRRNEQF
TRBV19,TRBJ1-5,ATQGMTGGIQPQH
TRBV5-5,TRBJ1-1,ASSSTGAEAF
TRBV10-3,TRBJ2-2,AISVSGGGELF
TRBV28,TRBJ2-5,ASSSLVNPGQAVGTQY
TRBV27,TRBJ2-2,ASSPGTSGVGELF
TRBV13,TRBJ2-7,ASSLGGMGAYEQY
TRBV6-1,TRBJ2-5,ASTLEPGGETQY
TRBV7-9,TRBJ1-1,ASSPGIANTEAF
TRBV5-5,TRBJ2-7,ASSLARFYEQY
TRBV4-1,TRBJ1-1,ASSGGGGDTEAF
TRBV6-1,TRBJ2-2,ASSEASVIFNTGELF
TRBV6-1,TRBJ2-5,ASQGQETQY
TRBV27,TRBJ2-5,ASSPGEGSSETQY
TRBV6-6,TRBJ2-7,ASSPDRDSLSYEQY
TRBV30,TRBJ1-2,ACKDSSGYT
TRBV7-3,TRBJ2-7,ASSLTARGPYEQY
TRBV6-5,TRBJ2-5,ASNPGQGARGTQY
TRBV5-4,TRBJ2-7,ASSLGPIYYEQY
TRBV21-1,TRBJ2-7,ASSKVMWLAGGNFPYEQY
TRBV27,TRBJ2-7,ASSFWTGYEQY
TRBV5-5,TRBJ1-1,ASSLLLMNTEAF
TRBV27,TRBJ1-2,ASSLSVNYGYT
TRBV9,TRBJ2-4,ASSDRTGNIQY
TRBV30,TRBJ2-1,AWTRRGGYNEQF
TRBV6-5,TRBJ2-7,ASSYTFSSEQY
TRBV7-6,TRBJ2-7,ASSHKSRTGLYEQY